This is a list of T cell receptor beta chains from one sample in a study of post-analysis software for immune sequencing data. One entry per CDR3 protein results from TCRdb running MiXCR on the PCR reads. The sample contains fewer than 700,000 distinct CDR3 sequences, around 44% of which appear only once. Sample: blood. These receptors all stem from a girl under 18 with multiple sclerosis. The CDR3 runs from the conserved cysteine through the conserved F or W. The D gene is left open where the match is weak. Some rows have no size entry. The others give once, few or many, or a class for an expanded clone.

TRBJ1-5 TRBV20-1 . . CSAKSTGNQPQHF TGCAGTGCCAAGTCCACAGGGAATCAGCCCCAGCATTTT
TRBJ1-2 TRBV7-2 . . CASSLVRLGYTF TGTGCCAGCAGCTTAGTGCGGCTTGGCTACACCTTC
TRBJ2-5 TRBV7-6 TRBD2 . CASSRGTNKETQYF TGTGCCAGCAGCCGAGGGACTAACAAAGAGACCCAGTACTTC
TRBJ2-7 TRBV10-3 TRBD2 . CAISESSGGPYNEQYF TGTGCCATCAGTGAGTCTAGCGGGGGCCCTTACAATGAGCAGTACTTC
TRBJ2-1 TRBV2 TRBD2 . CASSELAGAHSYNEQFF TGTGCCAGCAGTGAACTAGCGGGTGCCCACTCCTACAATGAGCAGTTCTTC
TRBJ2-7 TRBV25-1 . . CASSGQGGKPFRDEQYF TGTGCCAGCAGTGGCCAGGGGGGCAAACCTTTTCGGGACGAGCAGTACTTC
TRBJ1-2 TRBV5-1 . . CASSLALGAEGYTF TGCGCCAGCAGCTTGGCCCTGGGGGCGGAGGGCTACACCTTC
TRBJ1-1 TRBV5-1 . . CASSRSYGDTEAFF TGCGCCAGCAGCCGCAGCTATGGGGACACTGAAGCTTTCTTT
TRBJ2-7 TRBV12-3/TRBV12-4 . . CASSSRTRGLPYEQYF TGTGCCAGCAGTTCACGGACCCGAGGACTTCCCTACGAGCAGTACTTC
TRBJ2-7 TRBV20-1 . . CSATDLYNEQYF TGCAGTGCCACGGATCTCTACAATGAGCAGTACTTC
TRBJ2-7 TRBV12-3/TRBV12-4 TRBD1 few CASSLRGQGEQYF TGTGCCAGCAGTTTAAGGGGGCAGGGCGAGCAGTACTTC
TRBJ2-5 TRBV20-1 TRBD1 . CSARVGQGETQYF TGCAGTGCTAGAGTAGGACAGGGAGAGACCCAGTACTTC
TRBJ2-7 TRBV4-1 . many CASSHQGSYEQYF TGCGCCAGCAGCCATCAGGGGTCCTACGAGCAGTACTTC
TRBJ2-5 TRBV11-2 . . CASSQFGRRGSYQETQYF TGTGCCAGCAGCCAATTCGGCCGGCGGGGTTCGTACCAAGAGACCCAGTACTTC
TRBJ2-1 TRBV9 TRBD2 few CASSGRGGNEQFF TGTGCCAGCAGTGGCCGGGGGGGTAATGAGCAGTTCTTC
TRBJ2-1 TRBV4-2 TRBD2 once CASSQEELAGSYNEQFF TGTGCCAGCAGCCAAGAGGAACTAGCGGGTTCGTACAATGAGCAGTTCTTC
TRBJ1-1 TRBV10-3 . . CAISPVSNTEAFF TGTGCCATCAGCCCCGTCTCGAACACTGAAGCTTTCTTT